The rows below give T cell receptor beta chains drawn from one sample of a study of T cells after somatic rescue of genetic block. Libraries were prepared by immunoSEQ multiplex PCR; TCRdb keeps only in-frame clonotypes and omits some of them. Counted here are 68,000 or so clones, about nine tenths occurring once; the ten biggest clones make up 2.9%. The sample taken for sequencing was peripheral blood mononuclear cells (PBMCs). These receptors were obtained from a man in his forties. The CDR3 runs from the conserved cysteine through the conserved F or W. The D gene is left open where the match is weak. Where a row states a size, it is once, few, many or the class of an expanded clone; other rows omit it.

clone size	V gene	J gene	D gene	CDR3 DNA	CDR3 protein
.	TRBV7-2	TRBJ2-3	.	TGTGCCAGCACCAGCCTCCCAGATACGCAGTATTTT	CASTSLPDTQYF
.	TRBV7-9	TRBJ1-4	.	TGTGCCAGCAAACAGGGTGGGACTAATGAAAAACTGTTTTTT	CASKQGGTNEKLFF
.	TRBV7-2	TRBJ1-6	.	TGTGCCAGCAGCCCCCCGGGGTCTTACTCACCCCTCCACTTT	CASSPPGSYSPLHF
.	TRBV7-9	TRBJ2-1	.	TGTGCCAGCAGTTTATCTCCAGCTGCCCGCGATGAGCAGTTCTTC	CASSLSPAARDEQFF
.	TRBV7-2	TRBJ2-2	.	TGTGCCAGCAGCCCCGACAGTTTCACCGGGGAGCTGTTTTTT	CASSPDSFTGELFF
.	TRBV27	TRBJ2-5	TRBD2	TGTGCCAGCAGACCCGGGACTAGCAGCCAAGAGACCCAGTACTTC	CASRPGTSSQETQYF
.	TRBV10-1	TRBJ2-3	TRBD2	TGCGCCAGCAGTCGGGGGGGGAGTATAGATACGCAGTATTTT	CASSRGGSIDTQYF
.	TRBV6-6	TRBJ2-3	TRBD1	TGTGCCAGCAGTAGACAGGGGGCTGCAGATACGCAGTATTTT	CASSRQGAADTQYF
.	TRBV19	TRBJ2-7	TRBD1	TGTGCCAGTAGTATTGGACAGGGTGCCGAGCAGTACTTC	CASSIGQGAEQYF
.	TRBV18	TRBJ2-7	.	TGTGCCAGCTCACCACCTAGCCTTAGCTCCTACGAGCAGTACTTC	CASSPPSLSSYEQYF
once	TRBV6-1	TRBJ2-7	.	TGTGCCAGCAGCCTAACAGGGTTCAACGAGCAGTACTTC	CASSLTGFNEQYF
few	TRBV10-2	TRBJ1-1	.	TGCGCCAGCAGTGATTCTTTCTTGATGAACACTGAAGCTTTCTTT	CASSDSFLMNTEAFF
.	TRBV7-9	TRBJ2-1	.	TGTGCCAGCAGCTTATCGGACGTTGCGGATGAGCAGTTCTTC	CASSLSDVADEQFF
.	TRBV11-2	TRBJ1-1	.	TGTGCCAGCAGCTTTTACAGGACTGAAGCTTTCTTT	CASSFYRTEAFF
.	TRBV11-2	TRBJ1-1	.	TGTGCCACAGGGAACTGGGGAACTGAAGCTTTCTTT	CATGNWGTEAFF
.	TRBV2	TRBJ1-5	TRBD1	TGTGCCAGCAGTGAAAGGGACAGGCCGGGGCAGCCCCAGCATTTT	CASSERDRPGQPQHF
.	TRBV28	TRBJ2-7	TRBD1	TGTGCCAGCAAAGGGACAGGGAAAGTCGAGCAGTACTTC	CASKGTGKVEQYF
.	TRBV5-5	TRBJ1-5	.	TGTGCCAGCAGCTTGGTAGGTTCGAGGGGTCAGCCCCAGCATTTT	CASSLVGSRGQPQHF
.	TRBV19	TRBJ1-5	TRBD1	TGTGCCAGTAGTAAAGCGATTTGGGACAGCCGAAATAGCAATCAGCCCCAGCATTTT	CASSKAIWDSRNSNQPQHF
.	TRBV4-1	TRBJ1-5	.	TGCGCCAGCAGCCACGGCCTTCTCATCGACAGGAGCAATCAGCCCCAGCATTTT	CASSHGLLIDRSNQPQHF
.	TRBV19	TRBJ1-4	.	TGTGCCAGTTCCGACAGCTTTGCAACTAATGAAAAACTGTTTTTT	CASSDSFATNEKLFF
few	TRBV7-9	TRBJ2-6	TRBD1	TGTGCCAGCAGCTCTAGGACAGGGGAGGTTGCTGGGGCCAACGTCCTGACTTTC	CASSSRTGEVAGANVLTF
.	TRBV2	TRBJ1-4	TRBD1	TGTGCCAGCAGTGCCGACAGGGGGGAAAAACTGTTTTTT	CASSADRGEKLFF
.	TRBV7-9	TRBJ2-5	TRBD1	TGTGCCAGCAGCTCCCAGCCACAGGGGTACCAAGAGACCCAGTACTTC	CASSSQPQGYQETQYF
.	TRBV6-5	TRBJ1-5	.	TGTGCCAGCAGTTACGTCGACAGTAATCAGCCCCAGCATTTT	CASSYVDSNQPQHF
.	TRBV27	TRBJ2-1	.	TGTGCCAGCAGTTCCCCGCCTAGCTGGCATGAGCAGTTCTTC	CASSSPPSWHEQFF
.	TRBV7-9	TRBJ2-3	TRBD1	TGTGCCAGCAGCCGCGGGACAGGGGGCGCGAATACGCAGTATTTT	CASSRGTGGANTQYF
.	TRBV30	TRBJ1-5	TRBD1	TGTGCCTGGAGTGGGACAGGGGGTACCAATCAGCCCCAGCATTTT	CAWSGTGGTNQPQHF
.	TRBV30	TRBJ1-6	.	TGTGCCTGGAGAGATCCCCCAAGAGGGAGAGGGTCACCCCTCCACTTT	CAWRDPPRGRGSPLHF
.	TRBV18	TRBJ1-1	TRBD1	TGTGCCAGCTCACCTAGGACAGGGGCCTCGTTCACTGAAGCTTTCTTT	CASSPRTGASFTEAFF
.	TRBV30	TRBJ1-5	.	TGTGCCTGGAGTGTACCTGGGTCTGGGCAGCCCCAGCATTTT	CAWSVPGSGQPQHF
.	TRBV9	TRBJ2-2	.	TGTGCCAGCAGCTCTTACTGGGGGGAGCTGTTTTTT	CASSSYWGELFF
.	TRBV10-1	TRBJ2-7	TRBD1	TGCGCCAGCAGTGAGGACGGGACAGCCTACGAGCAGTACTTC	CASSEDGTAYEQYF
.	TRBV13	TRBJ2-7	TRBD2	TGTGCCAGCAGCCCGCTCGGAGCGGGGGATTACGAGCAGTACTTC	CASSPLGAGDYEQYF
.	TRBV21-1	TRBJ2-1	.	TGTGCCAGCGGCGCCTTGCTAGCGGGAGACCCGGGTGAGCAGTTCTTC	CASGALLAGDPGEQFF
.	TRBV5-5	TRBJ1-6	.	TGTGCCAGCAGCTTGGCATGGGGTGTTAATTCACCCCTCCACTTT	CASSLAWGVNSPLHF
.	TRBV6-5	TRBJ1-1	.	TGTGCCAGCAGTACCCGCCGGGAGAACACTGAAGCTTTCTTT	CASSTRRENTEAFF
few	TRBV19	TRBJ2-1	TRBD1	TGTGCCAGTACCGCGACAGGGTGGGGGGAGCAGTTCTTC	CASTATGWGEQFF
.	TRBV7-9	TRBJ1-6	.	TGTGCCAGCAGCTTAGCAGCAGGGTCGCGGCATTCACCCCTCCACTTT	CASSLAAGSRHSPLHF
.	TRBV14	TRBJ2-1	.	TGTGCCAGCAGCCTCTTTAGGACACCTGGTAACAATGAGCAGTTCTTC	CASSLFRTPGNNEQFF
.	TRBV7-2	TRBJ2-3	TRBD2	TGTGCCAGCAGCGAAGGGACTAGCGGGGGTTACACAGATACGCAGTATTTT	CASSEGTSGGYTDTQYF